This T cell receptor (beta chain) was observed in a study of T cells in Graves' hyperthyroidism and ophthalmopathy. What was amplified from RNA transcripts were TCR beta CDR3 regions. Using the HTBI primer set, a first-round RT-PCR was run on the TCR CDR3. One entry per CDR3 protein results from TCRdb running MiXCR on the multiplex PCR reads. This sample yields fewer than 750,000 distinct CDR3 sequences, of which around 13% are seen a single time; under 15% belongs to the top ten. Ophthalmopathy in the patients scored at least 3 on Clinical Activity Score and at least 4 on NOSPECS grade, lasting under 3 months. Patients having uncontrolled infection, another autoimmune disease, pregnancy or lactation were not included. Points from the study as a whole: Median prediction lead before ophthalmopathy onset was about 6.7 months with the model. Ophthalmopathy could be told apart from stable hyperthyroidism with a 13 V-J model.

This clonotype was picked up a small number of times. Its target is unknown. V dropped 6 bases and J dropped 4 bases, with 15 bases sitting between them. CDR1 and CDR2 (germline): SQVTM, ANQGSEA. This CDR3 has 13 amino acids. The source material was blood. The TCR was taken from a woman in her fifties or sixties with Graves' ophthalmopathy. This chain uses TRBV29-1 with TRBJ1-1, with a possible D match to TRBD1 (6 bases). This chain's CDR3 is CSVDTTGSTEAFF. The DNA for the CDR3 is TGCAGCGTAGATACTACAGGGAGCACTGAAGCTTTCTTT.